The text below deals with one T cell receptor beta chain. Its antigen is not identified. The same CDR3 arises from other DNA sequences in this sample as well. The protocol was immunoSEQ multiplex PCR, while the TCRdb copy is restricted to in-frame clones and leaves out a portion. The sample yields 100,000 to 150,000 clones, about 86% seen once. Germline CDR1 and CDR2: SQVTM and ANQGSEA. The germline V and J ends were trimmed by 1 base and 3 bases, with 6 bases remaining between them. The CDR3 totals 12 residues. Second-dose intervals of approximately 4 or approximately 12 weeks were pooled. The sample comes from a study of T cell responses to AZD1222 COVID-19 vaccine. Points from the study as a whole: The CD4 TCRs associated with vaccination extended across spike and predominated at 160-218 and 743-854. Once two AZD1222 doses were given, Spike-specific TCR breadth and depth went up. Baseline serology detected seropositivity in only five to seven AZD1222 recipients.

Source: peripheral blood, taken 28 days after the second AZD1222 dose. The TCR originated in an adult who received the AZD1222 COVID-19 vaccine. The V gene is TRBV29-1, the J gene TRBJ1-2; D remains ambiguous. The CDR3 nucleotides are TGCAGCGTTGAAGTAGCAGACTATGGCTACACCTTC. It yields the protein CSVEVADYGYTF.